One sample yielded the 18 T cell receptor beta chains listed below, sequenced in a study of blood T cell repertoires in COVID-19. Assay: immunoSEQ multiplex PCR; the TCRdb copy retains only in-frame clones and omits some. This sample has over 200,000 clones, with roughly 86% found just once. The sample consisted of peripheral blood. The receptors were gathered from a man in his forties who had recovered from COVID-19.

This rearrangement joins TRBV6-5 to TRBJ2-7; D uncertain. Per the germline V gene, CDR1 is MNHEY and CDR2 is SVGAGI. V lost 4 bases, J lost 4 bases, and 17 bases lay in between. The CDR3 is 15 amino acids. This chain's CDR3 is CASSLTPHSRYEQYF. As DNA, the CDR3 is TGTGCCAGCAGTTTAACGCCCCATTCGCGATACGAGCAGTACTTC.

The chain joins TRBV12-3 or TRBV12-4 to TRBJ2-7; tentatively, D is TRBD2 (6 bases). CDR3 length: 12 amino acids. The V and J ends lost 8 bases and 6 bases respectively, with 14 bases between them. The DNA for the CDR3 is TGTGCCAGCTGGCGGCAGGGAGGCGAGCAGTACTTC. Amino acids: CASWRQGGEQYF.

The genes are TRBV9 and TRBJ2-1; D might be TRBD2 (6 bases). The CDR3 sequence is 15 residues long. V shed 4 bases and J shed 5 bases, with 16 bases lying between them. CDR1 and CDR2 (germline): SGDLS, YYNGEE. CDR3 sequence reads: CASSLVPAGHNEQFF. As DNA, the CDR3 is TGTGCCAGCAGCCTGGTTCCAGCGGGTCACAATGAGCAGTTCTTC.

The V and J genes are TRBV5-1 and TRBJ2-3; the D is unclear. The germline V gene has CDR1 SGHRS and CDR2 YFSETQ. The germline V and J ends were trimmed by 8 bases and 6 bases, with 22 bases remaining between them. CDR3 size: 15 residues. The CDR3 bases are TGCGCCAGGAGTTCGGCGACTGTCACATGGGATACGCAGTATTTT. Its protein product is CARSSATVTWDTQYF.

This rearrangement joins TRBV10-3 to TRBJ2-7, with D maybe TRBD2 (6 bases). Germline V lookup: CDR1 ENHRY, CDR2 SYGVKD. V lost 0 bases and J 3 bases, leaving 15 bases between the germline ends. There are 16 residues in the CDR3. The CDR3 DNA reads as TGTGCCATCAGTGAGTCGTCTCGTCGGGAGAGCTACGAGCAGTACTTC. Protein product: CAISESSRRESYEQYF.

The CDR3 is CASSPAGVVTGELFF. As DNA, the CDR3 is TGCGCCAGCAGCCCGGCCGGGGTTGTCACCGGGGAGCTGTTTTTT. This rearrangement joins TRBV5-1 to TRBJ2-2; tentative D call: TRBD2 (5 bases). V was clipped by 4 bases and J by 4 bases, with 14 bases between them. CDR1 and CDR2 (germline): SGHRS, YFSETQ. CDR3 length equals 15 residues.

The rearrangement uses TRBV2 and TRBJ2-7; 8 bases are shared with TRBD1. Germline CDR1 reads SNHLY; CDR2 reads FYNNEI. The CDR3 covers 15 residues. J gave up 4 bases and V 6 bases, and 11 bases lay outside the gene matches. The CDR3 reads CASSPRTGTRYEQYF. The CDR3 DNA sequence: TGTGCCAGCAGCCCCAGGACAGGGACTCGGTACGAGCAGTACTTC.

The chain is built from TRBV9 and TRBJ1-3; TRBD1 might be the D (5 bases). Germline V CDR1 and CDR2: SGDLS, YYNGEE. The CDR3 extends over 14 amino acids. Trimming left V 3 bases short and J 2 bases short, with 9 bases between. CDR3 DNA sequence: TGTGCCAGCAGCGCCGGGACTCCTGGAAACACCATATATTTT. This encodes CASSAGTPGNTIYF.

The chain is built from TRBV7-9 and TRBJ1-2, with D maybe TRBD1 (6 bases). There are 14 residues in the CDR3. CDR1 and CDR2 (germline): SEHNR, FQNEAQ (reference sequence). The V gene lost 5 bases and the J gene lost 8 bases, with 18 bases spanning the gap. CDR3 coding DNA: TGTGCCAGCAGCAGACTTGACAGGATACCGGGCTACACCTTC. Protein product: CASSRLDRIPGYTF. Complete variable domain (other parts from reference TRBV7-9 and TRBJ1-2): DTGVSQNPRHKITKRGQNVTFRCDPISEHNRLYWYRQTLGQGPEFLTYFQNEAQLEKSRLLSDRFSAERPKGSFSTLEIQRTEQGDSAMYLCASSRLDRIPGYTFGSGTRLTVV.

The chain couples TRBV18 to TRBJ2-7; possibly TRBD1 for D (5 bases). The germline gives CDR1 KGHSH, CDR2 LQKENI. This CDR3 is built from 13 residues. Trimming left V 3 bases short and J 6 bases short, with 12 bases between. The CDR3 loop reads CASSPQQASEQYF. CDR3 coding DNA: TGTGCCAGCTCACCTCAACAGGCGAGCGAGCAGTACTTC.

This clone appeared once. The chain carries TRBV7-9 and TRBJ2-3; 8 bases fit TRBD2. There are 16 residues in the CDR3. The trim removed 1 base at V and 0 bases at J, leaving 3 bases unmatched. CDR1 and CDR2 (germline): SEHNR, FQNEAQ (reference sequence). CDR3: CASSLGLAGSTDTQYF. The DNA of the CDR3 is TGTGCCAGCAGCTTAGGGCTAGCGGGTAGCACAGATACGCAGTATTTT.

This chain's CDR3 is CASSPRSLAYEQFF. The DNA for the CDR3 is TGTGCCAGCAGCCCACGGTCACTAGCCTATGAGCAGTTCTTC. The V call is TRBV27, the J call TRBJ2-1, with D tentatively TRBD2 (6 bases). The CDR3 is 14 amino acids. Per the germline V gene, CDR1 is MNHEY and CDR2 is SMNVEV (reference sequence). V was trimmed by 6 bases and J by 8 bases, leaving 17 bases between them.

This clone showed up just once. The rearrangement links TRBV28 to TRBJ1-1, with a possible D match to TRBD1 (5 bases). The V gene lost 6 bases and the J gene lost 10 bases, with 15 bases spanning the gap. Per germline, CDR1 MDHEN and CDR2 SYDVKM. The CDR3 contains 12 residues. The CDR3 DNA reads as TGTGCCAGCAGCCTCCCCGCGGGGGGAGCTTTCTTT. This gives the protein CASSLPAGGAFF.

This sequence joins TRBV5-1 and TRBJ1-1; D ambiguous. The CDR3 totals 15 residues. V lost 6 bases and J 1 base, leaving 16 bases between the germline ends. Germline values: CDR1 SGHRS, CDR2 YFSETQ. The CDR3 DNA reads TGCGCCAGCACCCTACTTGCAGGTTCGAACACTGAAGCTTTCTTT. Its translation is CASTLLAGSNTEAFF.

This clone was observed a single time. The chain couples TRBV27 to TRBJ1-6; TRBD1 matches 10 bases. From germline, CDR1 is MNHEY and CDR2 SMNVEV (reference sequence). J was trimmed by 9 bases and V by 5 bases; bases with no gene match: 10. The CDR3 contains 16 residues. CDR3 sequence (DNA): TGTGCCAGCAGTCCAGACAGGGGGCAAAGAAGTTCACCCCTCCACTTT. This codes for CASSPDRGQRSSPLHF.

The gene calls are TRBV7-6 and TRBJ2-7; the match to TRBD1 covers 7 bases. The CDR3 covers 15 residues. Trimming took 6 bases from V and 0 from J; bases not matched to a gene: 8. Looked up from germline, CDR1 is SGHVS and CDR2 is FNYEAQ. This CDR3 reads CASSPNRGSSYEQYF. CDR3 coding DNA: TGTGCCAGCAGTCCCAACAGGGGCAGCTCCTACGAGCAGTACTTC.

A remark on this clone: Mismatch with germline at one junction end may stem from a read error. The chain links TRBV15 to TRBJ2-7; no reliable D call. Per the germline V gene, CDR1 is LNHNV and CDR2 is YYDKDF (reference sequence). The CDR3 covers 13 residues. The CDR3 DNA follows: TGTGCCACCAGCGGAGACGGTCCCTACGAGCAGTACTTC. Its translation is CATSGDGPYEQYF.

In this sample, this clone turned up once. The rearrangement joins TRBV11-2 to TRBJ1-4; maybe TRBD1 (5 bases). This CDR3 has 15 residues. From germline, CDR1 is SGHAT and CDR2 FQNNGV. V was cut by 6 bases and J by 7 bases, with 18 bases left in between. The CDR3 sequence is CASRHWGGMSEKLFF. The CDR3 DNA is TGTGCCAGCAGACATTGGGGGGGGATGAGTGAAAAACTGTTTTTT.